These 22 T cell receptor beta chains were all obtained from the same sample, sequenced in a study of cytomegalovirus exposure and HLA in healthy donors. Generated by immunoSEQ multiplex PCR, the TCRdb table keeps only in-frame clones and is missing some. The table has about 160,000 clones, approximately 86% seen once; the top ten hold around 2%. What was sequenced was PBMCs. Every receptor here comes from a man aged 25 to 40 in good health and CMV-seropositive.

The CDR3 is CARGVEQGLYTEAFF. For the CDR3, the DNA is TGTGCCAGGGGGGTGGAACAGGGGCTCTACACTGAAGCTTTCTTT. V and J are TRBV19 and TRBJ1-1, with 7 bases identical to TRBD1. The CDR3 contains 15 residues. V lost 9 bases to trimming and J lost 3 bases; unmatched junction nucleotides: 13. Germline CDR1 LNHDA, CDR2 SQIVND (reference sequence). Supplemented by reference TRBV19 and TRBJ1-1, the full variable domain reads DGGITQSPKYLFRKEGQNVTLSCEQNLNHDAMYWYRQDPGQGLRLIYYSQIVNDFQKGDIAEGYSVSREKKESFPLTVTSAQKNPTAFYLCARGVEQGLYTEAFFGQGTRLTVV.

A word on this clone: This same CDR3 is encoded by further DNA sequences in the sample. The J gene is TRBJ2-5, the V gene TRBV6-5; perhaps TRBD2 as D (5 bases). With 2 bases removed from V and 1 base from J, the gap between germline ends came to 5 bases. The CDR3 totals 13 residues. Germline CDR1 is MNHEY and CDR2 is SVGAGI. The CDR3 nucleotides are TGTGCCAGCAGTTACCGGGGCCAAGAGACCCAGTACTTC. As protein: CASSYRGQETQYF.

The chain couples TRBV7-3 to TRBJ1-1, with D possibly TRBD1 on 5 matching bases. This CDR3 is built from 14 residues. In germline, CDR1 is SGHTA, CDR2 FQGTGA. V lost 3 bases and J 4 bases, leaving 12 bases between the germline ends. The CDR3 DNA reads TGTGCCAGCAGCTTTCAAGGGACTGGCACTGAAGCTTTCTTT. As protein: CASSFQGTGTEAFF.

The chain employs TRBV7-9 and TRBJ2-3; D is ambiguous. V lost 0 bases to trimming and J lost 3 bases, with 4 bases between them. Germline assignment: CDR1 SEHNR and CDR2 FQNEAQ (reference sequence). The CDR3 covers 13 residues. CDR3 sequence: CASSLATTDTQYF. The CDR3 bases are TGTGCCAGCAGCTTAGCCACAACAGATACGCAGTATTTT.

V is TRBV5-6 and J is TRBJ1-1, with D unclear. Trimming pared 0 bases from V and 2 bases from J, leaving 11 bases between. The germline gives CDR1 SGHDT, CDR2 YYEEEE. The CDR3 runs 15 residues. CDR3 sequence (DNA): TGTGCCAGCAGCTTGGATCTCGGGGTCAACACTGAAGCTTTCTTT. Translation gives CASSLDLGVNTEAFF.

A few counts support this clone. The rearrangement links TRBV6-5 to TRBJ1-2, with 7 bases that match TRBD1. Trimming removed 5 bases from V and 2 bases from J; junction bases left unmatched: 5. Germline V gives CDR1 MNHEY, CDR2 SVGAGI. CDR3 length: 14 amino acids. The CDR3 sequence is CASSVRQGNYGYTF. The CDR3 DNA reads TGTGCCAGCAGTGTACGACAGGGAAACTATGGCTACACCTTC.

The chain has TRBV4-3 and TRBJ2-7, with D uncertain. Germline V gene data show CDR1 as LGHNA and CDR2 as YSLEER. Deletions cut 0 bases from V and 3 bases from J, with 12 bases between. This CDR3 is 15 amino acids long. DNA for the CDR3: TGCGCCAGCAGCCAAGAATGGCAGGCGAACTACGAGCAGTACTTC. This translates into CASSQEWQANYEQYF.

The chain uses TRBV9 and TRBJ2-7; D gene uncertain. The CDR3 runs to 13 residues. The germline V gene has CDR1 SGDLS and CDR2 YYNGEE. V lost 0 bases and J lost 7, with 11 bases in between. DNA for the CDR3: TGTGCCAGCAGCGTAGTTTCCGAGGCGGAGCAGTACTTC. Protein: CASSVVSEAEQYF. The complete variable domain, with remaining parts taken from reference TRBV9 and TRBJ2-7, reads DSGVTQTPKHLITATGQRVTLRCSPRSGDLSVYWYQQSLDQGLQFLIQYYNGEERAKGNILERFSAQQFPDLHSELNLSSLELGDSALYFCASSVVSEAEQYFGPGTRLTVT.

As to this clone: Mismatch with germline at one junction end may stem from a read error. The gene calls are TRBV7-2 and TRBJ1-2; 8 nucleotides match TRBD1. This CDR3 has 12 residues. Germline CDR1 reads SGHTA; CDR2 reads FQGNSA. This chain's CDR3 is CASSLDRGDWFF. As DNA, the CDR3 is TGTGCCAGCAGCTTAGACAGGGGGGATTGGTTTTTC.

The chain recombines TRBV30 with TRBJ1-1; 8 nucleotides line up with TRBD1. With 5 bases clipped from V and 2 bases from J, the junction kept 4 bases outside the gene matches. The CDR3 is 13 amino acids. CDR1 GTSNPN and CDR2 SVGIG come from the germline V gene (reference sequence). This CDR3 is CAWGGQANTEAFF. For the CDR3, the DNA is TGTGCCTGGGGGGGACAGGCTAACACTGAAGCTTTCTTT.

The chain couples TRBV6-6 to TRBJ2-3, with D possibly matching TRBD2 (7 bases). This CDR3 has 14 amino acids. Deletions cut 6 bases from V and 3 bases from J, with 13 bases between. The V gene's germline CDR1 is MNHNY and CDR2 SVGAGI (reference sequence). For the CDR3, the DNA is TGTGCCAGCAGCCGGGGGGCATTTACAGATACGCAGTATTTT. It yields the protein CASSRGAFTDTQYF.

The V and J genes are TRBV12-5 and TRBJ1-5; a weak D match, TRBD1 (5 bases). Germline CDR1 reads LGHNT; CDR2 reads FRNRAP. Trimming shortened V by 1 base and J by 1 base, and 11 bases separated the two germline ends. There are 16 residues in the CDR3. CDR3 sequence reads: CASGLGSGGSNQPQHF. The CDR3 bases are TGTGCTAGTGGTTTGGGCTCCGGGGGAAGCAATCAGCCCCAGCATTTT.

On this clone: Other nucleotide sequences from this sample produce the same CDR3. The CDR3 nucleotides read TGTGCCAGCAGTTTCCTCCAGGGACATAGACAAGAGACCCAGTACTTC. Its protein product is CASSFLQGHRQETQYF. J is TRBJ2-5 and V is TRBV27; the D gene is possibly TRBD1 (6 bases). Germline CDR1 is MNHEY and CDR2 is SMNVEV (reference sequence). V was shortened by 3 bases and J by 2 bases, with 16 bases between the two germline ends. CDR3 length: 16 residues.

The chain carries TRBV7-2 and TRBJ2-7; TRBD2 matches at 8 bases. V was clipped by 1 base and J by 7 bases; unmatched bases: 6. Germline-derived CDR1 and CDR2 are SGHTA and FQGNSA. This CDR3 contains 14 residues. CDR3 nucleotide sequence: TGTGCCAGCAGCTTAGATTGGAGCGGGGGAGAGCAGTACTTC. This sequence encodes CASSLDWSGGEQYF.

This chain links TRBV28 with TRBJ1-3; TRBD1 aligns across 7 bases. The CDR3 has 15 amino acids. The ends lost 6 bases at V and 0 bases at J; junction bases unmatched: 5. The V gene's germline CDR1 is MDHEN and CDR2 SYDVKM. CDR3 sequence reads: CASRRDRASGNTIYF. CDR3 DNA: TGTGCCAGCAGGCGGGACAGAGCCTCTGGAAACACCATATATTTT.

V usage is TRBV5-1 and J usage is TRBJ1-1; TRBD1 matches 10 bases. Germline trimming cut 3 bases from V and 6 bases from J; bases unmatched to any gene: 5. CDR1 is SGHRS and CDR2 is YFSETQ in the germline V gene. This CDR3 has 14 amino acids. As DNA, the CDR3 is TGCGCCAGCAGCTGGGGACAGGGGAAGGCTGAAGCTTTCTTT. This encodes CASSWGQGKAEAFF.

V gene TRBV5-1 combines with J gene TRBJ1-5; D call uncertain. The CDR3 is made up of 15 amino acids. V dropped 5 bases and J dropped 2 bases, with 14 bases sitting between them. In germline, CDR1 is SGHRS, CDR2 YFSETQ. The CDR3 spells CASRPLTGGNQPQHF. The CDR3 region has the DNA TGCGCCAGCAGGCCTTTGACGGGAGGCAATCAGCCCCAGCATTTT.

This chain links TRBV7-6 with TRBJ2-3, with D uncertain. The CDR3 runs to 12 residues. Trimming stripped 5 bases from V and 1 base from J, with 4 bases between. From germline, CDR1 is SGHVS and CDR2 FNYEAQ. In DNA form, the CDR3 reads TGTGCCAGCAGCCCTGGCACAGATACGCAGTATTTT. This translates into CASSPGTDTQYF.

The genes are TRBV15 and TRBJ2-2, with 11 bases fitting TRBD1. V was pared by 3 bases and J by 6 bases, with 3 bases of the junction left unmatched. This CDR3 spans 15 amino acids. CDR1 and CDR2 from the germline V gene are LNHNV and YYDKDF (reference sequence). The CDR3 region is CATSRTGQGAGELFF. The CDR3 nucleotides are TGTGCCACCAGCAGGACGGGACAGGGGGCCGGGGAGCTGTTTTTT. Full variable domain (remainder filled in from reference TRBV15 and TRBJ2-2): DAMVIQNPRYQVTQFGKPVTLSCSQTLNHNVMYWYQQKSSQAPKLLFHYYDKDFNNEADTPDNFQSRRPNTSFCFLDIRSPGLGDTAMYLCATSRTGQGAGELFFGEGSRLTVL.

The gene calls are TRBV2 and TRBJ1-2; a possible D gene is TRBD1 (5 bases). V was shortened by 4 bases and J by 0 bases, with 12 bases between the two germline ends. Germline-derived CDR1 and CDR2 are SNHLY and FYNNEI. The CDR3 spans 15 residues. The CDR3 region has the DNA TGTGCCAGCAGTGCTAAGCGGGGGACTAACTATGGCTACACCTTC. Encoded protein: CASSAKRGTNYGYTF.

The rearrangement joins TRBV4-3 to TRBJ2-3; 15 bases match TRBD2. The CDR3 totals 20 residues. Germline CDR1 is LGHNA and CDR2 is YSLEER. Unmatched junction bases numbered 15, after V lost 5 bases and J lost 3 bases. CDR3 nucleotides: TGCGCCAGCAGCACTAGGACTAGCGGGGGGGGGACGACCCTTACAGATACGCAGTATTTT. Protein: CASSTRTSGGGTTLTDTQYF.

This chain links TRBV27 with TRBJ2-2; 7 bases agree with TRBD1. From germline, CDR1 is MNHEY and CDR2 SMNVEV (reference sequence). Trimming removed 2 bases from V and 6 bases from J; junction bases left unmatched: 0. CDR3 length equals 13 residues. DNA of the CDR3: TGTGCCAGCAGTTTAAGGGGGCCCGGGGAGCTGTTTTTT. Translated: CASSLRGPGELFF.